These T cell receptor beta chains were read from a single sample in a study of T cell repertoires in cytomegalovirus infection. TCRdb reprocessed the reads via MiXCR and lists one record per CDR3 protein. The data contain roughly 860,000 distinct CDR3 sequences, 32% of them singletons. No antigen has been assigned to these receptors. The source material was cultured CD8+ T cells from PBMCs, sampled from culture after CMV antigen stimulation. Every receptor here comes from a human donor in good health (CMV status not recorded). Some clones in this sample may be carry-over from other donors' samples. CDR3s include the opening cysteine and the closing phenylalanine or tryptophan. D genes are given only for firm matches. Where a row states a size, it is once, few, many or the class of an expanded clone; other rows omit it.

>13|TRBJ1-1|few|TRBV12-3/TRBV12-4|-
TGTGCCAGCAGTTTCTACGATGGGACTGAAGCTTTCTTT
CASSFYDGTEAFF
>15|TRBJ2-2|few|TRBV6-1|-
TGTGCCAGCAGTGTGAGGGCAGGGTCCACCGGGGAGCTGTTTTTT
CASSVRAGSTGELFF
>13|TRBJ1-2|many|TRBV6-1|-
TGTGCCAGCAGTGGGGGGGCTAACTATGGCTACACCTTC
CASSGGANYGYTF
>17|TRBJ2-3|many|TRBV7-2|TRBD2
TGTGCCAGCAGCCCCCCCGGGGATAGCGGGGGTACAGATACGCAGTATTTT
CASSPPGDSGGTDTQYF
>19|TRBJ1-1|-|TRBV10-2|-
TGCGCCAGCAGCGCTAATCCTAACCTTCAGACAGTCGGGGGCACTGAAGCTTTCTTT
CASSANPNLQTVGGTEAFF
>14|TRBJ2-3|many|TRBV7-2|-
TGTGCCAGCAGTTTGAGCTCCCACACAGATACGCAGTATTTT
CASSLSSHTDTQYF
>16|TRBJ2-3|-|TRBV19|TRBD2
TGTGCCAGTAGCCCCGGGGCGGGGGAGAACACAGATACGCAGTATTTT
CASSPGAGENTDTQYF
>13|TRBJ1-2|-|TRBV4-3|-
TGCGCCAGCAGCCAAGAGGGGGCGTCTGGCTACACCTTC
CASSQEGASGYTF
>15|TRBJ2-7|-|TRBV4-1|TRBD2
TGCGCCAGCAGCAGACTAGCGGGGGCTACCTACGAGCAGTACTTC
CASSRLAGATYEQYF
>14|TRBJ1-6|-|TRBV2|-
TGTGCCAGCACTGGAGACCACTATAATTCACCCCTCCACTTT
CASTGDHYNSPLHF
>15|TRBJ1-6|many|TRBV5-1|-
TGCGCCAGCACTCCTAACGGAGGAAGATATTCACCCCTCCACTTT
CASTPNGGRYSPLHF
>13|TRBJ1-1|once|TRBV19|TRBD1
TGTGCCAGTAGTGACAGGGGGGACACTGAAGCTTTCTTT
CASSDRGDTEAFF
>16|TRBJ1-2|few|TRBV7-2|-
TGTGCCAGCAGCGCCCCCGGGACACCCCAAGGATATGGCTACACCTTC
CASSAPGTPQGYGYTF
>12|TRBJ2-7|few|TRBV10-3|-
TGTGCCATCAGGACCGCCTCCTACGAGCAGTACTTC
CAIRTASYEQYF
>16|TRBJ1-5|few|TRBV6-5|-
TGTGCCAGCAGCCCCGGAGCTACTTCAAGGGACCCGCCCCAGCATTTT
CASSPGATSRDPPQHF
>16|TRBJ2-4|-|TRBV7-9|-
TGTGCCAGCAGCCCCTTAGGAGGAAGAGACAAAAACATTCAGTACTTC
CASSPLGGRDKNIQYF
>14|TRBJ1-1|-|TRBV10-3|-
TGTTCCATCACTGAACAGGGCCTGAACACTGAAGCTTTCTTT
CSITEQGLNTEAFF
>13|TRBJ1-2|-|TRBV5-6|-
TGTGCCACCGATTCGGGGGGGCACTATGGCTACACCTTC
CATDSGGHYGYTF
>17|TRBJ1-6|few|TRBV6-7|-
TGTGCCAGCAGTCCCCAAACAGGGTCTAGTTGCATGCCACCCCTCCACTTT
CASSPQTGSSCMPPLHF
>16|TRBJ2-1|few|TRBV27|-
TGTGCCAGCAGTTTATCGTGGGGGGAAACCAACAATGAGCAGTTCTTC
CASSLSWGETNNEQFF
>16|TRBJ2-1|-|TRBV27|-
TGTGCCAGCAGCCTACCCCTCCGGCGGGGCTACAATGAGCAGTTCTTC
CASSLPLRRGYNEQFF
>16|TRBJ1-3|few|TRBV15|TRBD1
TGTGCCACCAGCCGCGACAGGGGGTTTTCTGGAAACACCATATATTTT
CATSRDRGFSGNTIYF
>11|TRBJ2-7|few|TRBV5-4|-
TGTGCCAGCAGCTTTCGAGATGAGCAGTACTTC
CASSFRDEQYF
>13|TRBJ1-1|few|TRBV6-6|TRBD1
TGTGCCAGCAGTCGGTCAGGGGGCACTGAAGCTTTCTTT
CASSRSGGTEAFF
>16|TRBJ2-7|few|TRBV4-1|TRBD2
TGCGCCAGCAGCCCTTCCAGCGGGGGCCGCTCCTACGAGCAGTACTTC
CASSPSSGGRSYEQYF
>13|TRBJ2-1|many|TRBV7-2|TRBD2
TGTGCCAGCAGGACTAGCGATCACAATGAGCAGTTCTTC
CASRTSDHNEQFF
>15|TRBJ2-7|-|TRBV4-1|-
TGCGCCAGCAGCCAAGTTCTGGACGGATTATACGAGCAGTACTTC
CASSQVLDGLYEQYF
>14|TRBJ1-2|-|TRBV28|-
TGTGCCAGCACCTTTACTCAGGGGTACTATGGCTACACCTTC
CASTFTQGYYGYTF
>12|TRBJ1-1|-|TRBV29-1|-
TGCAGCGTTGTCGTGGGAGCCACTGAAGCTTTCTTT
CSVVVGATEAFF
>16|TRBJ2-2|few|TRBV4-1|TRBD2
TGCGCCAGCAGCCAAGTGGCGGGGGGGCCGGCCGGGGAGCTGTTTTTT
CASSQVAGGPAGELFF
>15|TRBJ2-1|many|TRBV15|-
TGTGCCACCAGCAGATCCAGGGGACCATACAATGAGCAGTTCTTC
CATSRSRGPYNEQFF
>15|TRBJ1-6|-|TRBV19|-
TGTGCCAGTGAGCACGGGGGCTCCTATAATTCACCCCTCCACTTT
CASEHGGSYNSPLHF
>15|TRBJ1-5|many|TRBV7-9|-
TGTGCCAGCAGCTCCCGGGGGTCGGGCAATCAGCCCCAGCATTTT
CASSSRGSGNQPQHF
>14|TRBJ2-7|few|TRBV19|-
TGTGCCAGTAGCCCCGGACAGAGCTCCTACGAGCAGTACTTC
CASSPGQSSYEQYF
>13|TRBJ2-7|few|TRBV7-8|TRBD2
TGTGCCAGCGGGTACGGGACTAGCTCCGAGCAGTACTTC
CASGYGTSSEQYF
>16|TRBJ1-6|few|TRBV7-9|-
TGTGCCAGCAGCAAGCCTTCGACAGGTTCGGATTCACCCCTCCACTTT
CASSKPSTGSDSPLHF
>16|TRBJ2-3|few|TRBV7-6|-
TGTGCCAGCAGCTTAGATCGGAGCCTTGGGGGAGATACGCAGTATTTT
CASSLDRSLGGDTQYF
>15|TRBJ2-1|few|TRBV9|-
TGTGCCAGCAGCGTAAGGGCGACACCCTACAATGAGCAGTTCTTC
CASSVRATPYNEQFF
>15|TRBJ1-1|many|TRBV19|-
TGTGCCAGTAGTAACAGGGACGAAGGGGTCACTGAAGCTTTCTTT
CASSNRDEGVTEAFF
>13|TRBJ1-4|few|TRBV27|-
TGTGCCAGCAGTTTAAGGCCGCTTGAAAAACTGTTTTTT
CASSLRPLEKLFF
>14|TRBJ2-3|few|TRBV7-2|TRBD2
TGTGCCAGCAGCTTTAGCGGGGGGGTCGATACGCAGTATTTT
CASSFSGGVDTQYF